This T cell receptor beta chain derives from a study of blood T cell repertoires in COVID-19. Here immunoSEQ multiplex PCR was the method, and the copy in TCRdb shows in-frame clones only, minus some. The top ten hold 18% of the sample, which has approximately 130,000 clones, over 80% seen once. This CDR3 has 14 amino acids. The germline V and J ends were trimmed by 3 bases and 7 bases, with 13 bases remaining between them. Germline V lookup: CDR1 MNHNY, CDR2 SVGAGI (reference sequence). This clone was seen a handful of times. This TCR came from a man under 40 who had recovered from COVID-19. The sequenced material came from PBMCs or T cells enriched from blood (not recorded which). The chain recombines TRBV6-6 with TRBJ1-5; tentative D call: TRBD1 (6 bases). The chain's CDR3 is CASSYPTGDQPQHF. The DNA of the CDR3 is TGTGCCAGCAGTTATCCGACAGGAGACCAGCCCCAGCATTTT.